The entry below describes one T cell receptor (beta chain). Its target is unknown. This entry is derived from a study of T-cell memory formation after mild COVID-19. About the research overall: The TCR clusters were mostly specific to one donor.

Study-wide results and limits: Some clones that responded were present in memory (sampled pre-infection), which suggests cross-reactive memory joined. Clones shrinking from day 15 to 85 showed even CD4/CD8 mixes; later expanders tilted CD4+.

The germline V gene has CDR1 SEHNR and CDR2 FQNEAQ (reference sequence). Between the trimmed V and J ends, which lost 4 bases and 7 bases, there was a span of 7 bases. This CDR3 contains 12 residues. cDNA libraries for TCR alpha and TCR beta, carrying sample barcodes and UMIs, came from 5'RACE with constant-segment primers. Each CDR3 protein is one row after TCRdb ran MiXCR on the 5' RACE reads. Of under 300,000 distinct CDR3 sequences in the sample, about 16% were seen once. Sequencing was done on a sample of PBMCs or a T cell subset sorted from them (not recorded which). This sequence was found in a man younger than 30 who had mild COVID-19 (a few samples of this study predate the infection). Cell type and time point are not known. The genes are TRBV7-9 and TRBJ2-2; D is possibly TRBD2 (5 bases). The CDR3: CASSSGIGELFF. The CDR3 DNA follows: TGTGCCAGCAGCTCCGGGATCGGGGAGCTGTTTTTT. Full variable domain (remainder filled in from reference TRBV7-9 and TRBJ2-2): DTGVSQNPRHKITKRGQNVTFRCDPISEHNRLYWYRQTLGQGPEFLTYFQNEAQLEKSRLLSDRFSAERPKGSFSTLEIQRTEQGDSAMYLCASSSGIGELFFGEGSRLTVL.